These 32 T cell receptor beta chains originate from one sample sequenced in a study of blood T cell repertoires in COVID-19. Here immunoSEQ multiplex PCR was the method, and the copy in TCRdb shows in-frame clones only, minus some. The sample yields some 270,000 clones, roughly 90% seen once. The sequenced sample was PBMCs or T cells enriched from blood (not recorded which). Source of these receptors: a woman aged 35 to 49 who had recovered from COVID-19.

This clone was counted once. V and J are TRBV19 and TRBJ1-2; tentative D call: TRBD1 (6 bases). V shed 3 bases and J shed 0 bases, with 11 bases lying between them. There are 15 residues in the CDR3. Germline assignment: CDR1 LNHDA and CDR2 SQIVND (reference sequence). The chain's CDR3 is CASSMGGGPNYGYTF. The CDR3 bases are TGTGCCAGTAGTATGGGAGGGGGGCCTAACTATGGCTACACCTTC.

The chain couples TRBV6-6 to TRBJ1-5; possibly TRBD1 for D (5 bases). CDR1 and CDR2 (germline): MNHNY, SVGAGI (reference sequence). The CDR3 has 13 amino acids. Trimming took 6 bases from V and 5 from J, leaving 11 bases between them. CDR3 in DNA: TGTGCCAGCAGAGGGGCCTTCTATCAGCCCCAGCATTTT. This encodes CASRGAFYQPQHF.

The chain combines TRBV27 with TRBJ1-2; 7 bases align to TRBD1. V gave up 5 bases and J gave up 0 bases; unmatched junction bases: 6. Germline V gene lookup returns CDR1 MNHEY and CDR2 SMNVEV (reference sequence). This CDR3 spans 15 amino acids. The chain's CDR3 is CASSPWGQTNYGYTF. CDR3 coding DNA: TGTGCCAGCAGTCCCTGGGGACAGACTAACTATGGCTACACCTTC.

The rearrangement uses TRBV5-5 and TRBJ1-2; no firm D call. The CDR3 totals 13 residues. V lost 3 bases, J lost 1 base, and 7 bases lay in between. Germline V gene lookup returns CDR1 SGHKS and CDR2 YYEKEE (reference sequence). The CDR3 loop is CASSSTLNYGYTF. DNA for the CDR3: TGTGCCAGCAGCTCGACACTTAACTATGGCTACACCTTC.

V and J are TRBV3-1 (or the pseudogene TRBV3-2) and TRBJ2-2; the match to TRBD2 covers 7 bases. CDR3 length: 16 residues. After removal of 4 bases from V and 3 bases from J, the junction contained 8 bases not matched to a gene. CDR1 is LGHDT, CDR2 YNNKEL, per germline (reference sequence). The CDR3 sequence is CASSRRGGSYTGELFF. CDR3 bases: TGTGCCAGCAGCCGCCGGGGCGGGAGTTACACCGGGGAGCTGTTTTTT.

The chain couples TRBV11-2 to TRBJ2-7; D is uncertain. Germline V gene data show CDR1 as SGHAT and CDR2 as FQNNGV. Trimming left V 1 base short and J 0 bases short, with 7 bases between. This CDR3 is built from 14 residues. The CDR3 loop reads CASSLAQASYEQYF. The CDR3, as DNA: TGTGCCAGCAGCTTAGCCCAGGCCTCCTACGAGCAGTACTTC.

Points on this clone: Germline is not matched at one junction end, which may reflect a read error. The chain uses TRBV7-7 and TRBJ2-2, with D uncertain. This CDR3 contains 11 residues. Germline CDR1 and CDR2: SSHAT and FNYEAQ (reference sequence). CDR3 protein: CASSPGGELFF. As DNA, the CDR3 is TGTGCTAGCAGCCCCGGTGGGGAGCTGTTTTTT.

This clone was detected only a few times. The same CDR3 is also encoded by other DNA sequences in this sample. The genes are TRBV9 and TRBJ1-2; 7 nucleotides agree with TRBD1. Germline loops: CDR1 SGDLS, CDR2 YYNGEE. Trimming removed 0 bases from V and 2 bases from J; junction bases left unmatched: 1. This CDR3 spans 14 amino acids. This CDR3 reads CASSVGQGNYGYTF. The DNA of the CDR3 is TGTGCCAGCAGCGTAGGACAGGGAAACTATGGCTACACCTTC.

The J gene is TRBJ2-5, the V gene TRBV3-1 (or the pseudogene TRBV3-2), with 7 bases lining up with TRBD1. V lost 1 base, J lost 7 bases, and 12 bases stayed unmatched. The CDR3 contains 16 residues. The germline gives CDR1 LGHDT, CDR2 YNNKEL (reference sequence). CDR3 in amino acids: CASSQGLRGGGRTQYF. CDR3 bases: TGTGCCAGCAGCCAAGGATTAAGAGGGGGCGGGCGGACCCAGTACTTC.

CDR3 DNA sequence: TGTGCCAGCAGCTTAAGACTAGTAGACAATGAGCAGTTCTTC. It specifies CASSLRLVDNEQFF. The chain couples TRBV7-8 to TRBJ2-1; TRBD2 might be the D (6 bases). Trimming removed 2 bases from V and 5 bases from J, with 10 bases in between. Germline V gene sequence: CDR1 SGHVS, CDR2 FQNEAQ. The CDR3 loop spans 14 amino acids.

V and J are TRBV2 and TRBJ2-7, with D unclear. The CDR3 has 14 amino acids. The germline V gene encodes CDR1 SNHLY and CDR2 FYNNEI. Between the trimmed V and J ends, which lost 3 bases and 0 bases, there was a span of 9 bases. This CDR3 is CASSDVVSSYEQYF. DNA for the CDR3: TGTGCCAGCAGTGACGTCGTTAGCTCCTACGAGCAGTACTTC. Based on the CDR3 plus reference TRBV2 and TRBJ2-7, the full variable domain is EPEVTQTPSHQVTQMGQEVILRCVPISNHLYFYWYRQILGQKVEFLVSFYNNEISEKSEIFDDQFSVERPDGSNFTLKIRSTKLEDSAMYFCASSDVVSSYEQYFGPGTRLTVT.

The rearrangement joins TRBV6-1 to TRBJ1-3; D perhaps matches TRBD1 (6 bases). This CDR3 is built from 15 residues. CDR1 MNHNS and CDR2 SASEGT come from the germline V gene. The V gene lost 1 base and the J gene lost 2 bases, with 9 bases spanning the gap. The CDR3 region is CASSEGRGTGNTIYF. The CDR3 nucleotides are TGTGCCAGCAGTGAAGGCAGGGGCACTGGAAACACCATATATTTT.

The V and J genes are TRBV14 and TRBJ2-7; 8 bases align to TRBD2. Germline V gene lookup returns CDR1 SGHDN and CDR2 FVKESK. The CDR3 spans 15 residues. Losses at the gene ends were 3 bases for V and 2 bases for J; bases not matched to a gene: 6. The CDR3 DNA reads TGTGCCAGCAGCCAGAATAGCGGGGCCGCCTACGAGCAGTACTTC. Its translation: CASSQNSGAAYEQYF.

This chain joins TRBV11-1 and TRBJ2-1; possibly TRBD1 for D (6 bases). The V end lost 5 bases, the J end lost 5 bases, and 13 bases lay between the germline ends. Germline CDR1 and CDR2: SGHAT and FQDESV (reference sequence). There are 14 residues in the CDR3. CDR3 DNA: TGTGCCAGCAGCGGGACAATTCGGGACAATGAGCAGTTCTTC. This codes for CASSGTIRDNEQFF.

The gene calls are TRBV15 and TRBJ2-7; 10 nucleotides line up with TRBD2. The CDR3 length is 16 residues. V shed 0 bases and J 6 bases; nucleotides not matched to a gene: 8. Germline V gene sequence: CDR1 LNHNV, CDR2 YYDKDF (reference sequence). The CDR3, as DNA: TGTGCCACCAGCAGAGATGTAGCGGGAGGAGGCCTCGAGCAGTACTTC. Protein sequence: CATSRDVAGGGLEQYF.

The chain uses TRBV5-5 and TRBJ1-6; D remains unclear. Trimming cost V 2 bases and J 10 bases, with 16 bases left between them. CDR3 size: 15 residues. Germline CDR1 reads SGHKS; CDR2 reads YYEKEE (reference sequence). CDR3 in DNA: TGTGCCAGCAGCTTATCGATAGGGAGGGAATCACCCCTCCACTTT. This translates into CASSLSIGRESPLHF.

This chain connects TRBV15 to TRBJ1-4; weak D call: TRBD1 (6 bases). Trimming removed 1 base from V and 8 bases from J, with 17 bases in between. This CDR3 has 16 residues. Germline V gene data show CDR1 as LNHNV and CDR2 as YYDKDF (reference sequence). The CDR3 region has the DNA TGTGCCACCAGCAGAGGGGTCGGCACAGGGAAAGAAAAACTGTTTTTT. Encoded protein: CATSRGVGTGKEKLFF.

The chain joins TRBV7-3 to TRBJ2-3; TRBD2 aligns across 7 bases. Germline CDR1 and CDR2: SGHTA and FQGTGA. After removal of 1 base from V and 2 bases from J, the junction contained 3 bases not matched to a gene. The CDR3 covers 15 residues. The CDR3 region has the DNA TGTGCCAGCAGCTTAATGGGGGGGTCCACAGATACGCAGTATTTT. This codes for CASSLMGGSTDTQYF.

CDR3 sequence reads: CSASILAIPTGQYF. The CDR3 DNA is TGCAGTGCTAGTATCCTAGCAATTCCTACGGGGCAGTACTTC. The chain joins TRBV20-1 to TRBJ2-7; tentative D call: TRBD2 (5 bases). The CDR3 consists of 14 residues. The germline V gene encodes CDR1 DFQATT and CDR2 SNEGSKA (reference sequence). V lost 3 bases and J lost 9, with 21 bases in between.

The genes are TRBV6-2 or TRBV6-3 and TRBJ1-2; D is unclear. The CDR3 is 14 residues long. Trimming stripped 5 bases from V and 3 bases from J, with 13 bases between. Germline-derived CDR1 and CDR2 are MNHEY and SVGEGT. CDR3 protein: CASSQLLRDYGYTF. In nucleotides, the CDR3 is TGTGCCAGCAGTCAACTCCTACGGGACTATGGCTACACCTTC.

The J gene is TRBJ1-2, the V gene TRBV18, with 7 bases fitting TRBD1. CDR3 length: 15 amino acids. Germline values: CDR1 KGHSH, CDR2 LQKENI. The V and J ends lost 3 bases and 8 bases, in that order; junction bases with no gene match: 12. The chain's CDR3 is CASSPYSQGGQGYTF. The CDR3 bases are TGTGCCAGCTCACCGTATTCCCAAGGGGGCCAGGGCTACACCTTC. Combining the CDR3 with reference TRBV18 and TRBJ1-2 gives the whole variable domain NAGVMQNPRHLVRRRGQEARLRCSPMKGHSHVYWYRQLPEEGLKFMVYLQKENIIDESGMPKERFSAEFPKEGPSILRIQQVVRGDSAAYFCASSPYSQGGQGYTFGSGTRLTVV.

The chain combines TRBV2 with TRBJ2-1, with a tentative D call TRBD2 (5 bases). Deletions cut 8 bases from V and 4 bases from J, with 12 bases between. The CDR3 is 13 amino acids. CDR1 SNHLY and CDR2 FYNNEI come from the germline V gene. CDR3 nucleotide sequence: TGTGCCAGCTTTCGGGAAGGGTACAATGAGCAGTTCTTC. This translates into CASFREGYNEQFF.

The V gene is TRBV6-4, the J gene TRBJ2-2, with TRBD2 identical over 11 bases. The CDR3 covers 17 residues. Losses at the gene ends were 3 bases for V and 5 bases for J; bases not matched to a gene: 8. Germline lookup yields CDR1 MRHNA and CDR2 SNTAGT. The CDR3 coding sequence is TGTGCCAGCAGTGAAGAGCTAGCGGGAGGTCGAACCGGGGAGCTGTTTTTT. The encoded protein is CASSEELAGGRTGELFF.

The chain carries TRBV29-1 and TRBJ2-7; TRBD2 might be the D (6 bases). Germline-derived CDR1 and CDR2 are SQVTM and ANQGSEA. The V gene lost 4 bases and the J gene lost 4 bases, with 14 bases spanning the gap. The CDR3 has 13 residues. The CDR3 DNA sequence: TGCAGCGTTGGGTGGGGGGATTCGTACGAGCAGTACTTC. It codes for CSVGWGDSYEQYF.

This clone appeared once. This sequence joins TRBV5-1 and TRBJ2-4; tentative D call: TRBD2 (5 bases). V dropped 0 bases and J dropped 2 bases, with 6 bases sitting between them. CDR1 is SGHRS and CDR2 is YFSETQ in the germline V gene. The CDR3 is 14 residues long. This CDR3 is CASSLVAPKNIQYF. The CDR3 bases are TGCGCCAGCAGCTTGGTAGCGCCCAAAAACATTCAGTACTTC.

This chain uses TRBV5-5 with TRBJ2-1, with D possibly TRBD2 on 5 matching bases. Trimming pared 0 bases from V and 0 bases from J, leaving 7 bases between. CDR1 is SGHKS and CDR2 is YYEKEE in the germline V gene (reference sequence). The CDR3 spans 15 residues. The CDR3 DNA is TGTGCCAGCAGCTTGGACGGGGTCTCCTACAATGAGCAGTTCTTC. It encodes CASSLDGVSYNEQFF.

This clone showed up just once. The same CDR3 also results from other DNA sequences found in this sample. The V call is TRBV30, the J call TRBJ2-3; 10 nucleotides align to TRBD1. The CDR3 spans 13 residues. Losses at the gene ends were 6 bases for V and 3 bases for J; bases not matched to a gene: 3. The germline V gene encodes CDR1 GTSNPN and CDR2 SVGIG (reference sequence). CDR3 nucleotide sequence: TGTGCCTGTGACAGGGGGCGGACAGATACGCAGTATTTT. Amino acid sequence: CACDRGRTDTQYF.

The chain links TRBV5-5 to TRBJ2-2; weak D call: TRBD1 (6 bases). V lost 2 bases and J 0 bases, leaving 23 bases between the germline ends. The V gene's germline CDR1 is SGHKS and CDR2 YYEKEE (reference sequence). This CDR3 contains 20 residues. CDR3 region: CASSLPRGIAGSSNTGELFF. The CDR3 bases are TGTGCCAGCAGCTTACCAAGGGGGATCGCAGGGTCCTCGAACACCGGGGAGCTGTTTTTT.

The CDR3 is CASSLGSRARSADTQYF. As DNA, the CDR3 is TGCGCCAGCAGCTTGGGGTCGCGGGCGCGGAGTGCAGATACGCAGTATTTT. This chain links TRBV5-1 with TRBJ2-3; TRBD2 is a possible D gene (5 bases). Germline lookup yields CDR1 SGHRS and CDR2 YFSETQ. Trimming stripped 0 bases from V and 4 bases from J, with 18 bases between. This CDR3 is built from 17 residues.

This clone was observed a handful of times. The chain combines TRBV11-3 with TRBJ1-1; no clear D gene. The V and J ends lost 11 bases and 8 bases respectively, with 6 bases between them. Per germline, CDR1 SGHNT and CDR2 YENEEA. CDR3 length: 8 amino acids. In DNA form, the CDR3 reads TGTGCCGGAGGCGAAGCTTTCTTT. This sequence encodes CAGGEAFF.

This chain uses TRBV30 with TRBJ2-7, with 9 bases identical to TRBD1. This CDR3 region has 13 residues. J was trimmed by 3 bases and V by 2 bases; bases with no gene match: 2. From germline, CDR1 is GTSNPN and CDR2 SVGIG (reference sequence). DNA of the CDR3: TGTGCCTGGAGTACGGGACAGGGCTACGAGCAGTACTTC. Translating it yields CAWSTGQGYEQYF.

The chain joins TRBV3-1 (or the pseudogene TRBV3-2) to TRBJ1-2; 7 bases fit TRBD1. Germline V lookup: CDR1 LGHDT, CDR2 YNNKEL (reference sequence). Trimming removed 0 bases from V and 4 bases from J; junction bases left unmatched: 5. CDR3 size: 15 residues. As DNA, the CDR3 is TGTGCCAGCAGCCAAGAAGGGGGACAGCCCTATGGCTACACCTTC. It codes for CASSQEGGQPYGYTF.